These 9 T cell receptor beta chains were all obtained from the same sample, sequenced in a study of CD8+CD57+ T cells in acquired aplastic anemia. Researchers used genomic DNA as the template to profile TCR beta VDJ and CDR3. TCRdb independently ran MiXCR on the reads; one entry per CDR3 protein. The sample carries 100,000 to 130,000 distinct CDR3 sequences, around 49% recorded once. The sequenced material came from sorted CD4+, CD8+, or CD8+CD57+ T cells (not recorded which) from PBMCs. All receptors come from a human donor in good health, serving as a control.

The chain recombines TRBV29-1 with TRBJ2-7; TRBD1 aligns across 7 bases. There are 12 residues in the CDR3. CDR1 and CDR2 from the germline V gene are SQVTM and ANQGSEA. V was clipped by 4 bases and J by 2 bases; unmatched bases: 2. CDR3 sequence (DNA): TGCAGCGTTGGCAGGGGGACCTACGAGCAGTACTTC. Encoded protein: CSVGRGTYEQYF.

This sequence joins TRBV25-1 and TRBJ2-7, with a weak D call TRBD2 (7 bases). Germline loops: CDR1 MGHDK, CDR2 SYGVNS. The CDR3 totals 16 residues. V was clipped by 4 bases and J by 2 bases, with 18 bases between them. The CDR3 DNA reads TGTGCCAGCAGTGGGGGGGGCAGGGAGGGTCCCTACGAGCAGTACTTC. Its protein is CASSGGGREGPYEQYF.

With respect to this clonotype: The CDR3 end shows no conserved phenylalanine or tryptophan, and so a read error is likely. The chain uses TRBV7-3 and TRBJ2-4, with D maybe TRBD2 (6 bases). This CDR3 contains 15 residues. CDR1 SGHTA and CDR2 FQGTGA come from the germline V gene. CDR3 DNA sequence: TGTGGCAGCAGCTTAGAGGAGGGGCCCAAAAACATTCAGTACCTC. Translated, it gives CGSSLEEGPKNIQYL.

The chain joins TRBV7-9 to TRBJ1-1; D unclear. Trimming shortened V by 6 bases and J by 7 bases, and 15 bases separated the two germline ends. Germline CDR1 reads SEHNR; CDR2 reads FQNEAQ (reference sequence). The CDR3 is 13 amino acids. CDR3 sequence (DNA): TGTGCCAGCAGTTATATTAGGACTGGTGAAGCTTTCTTT. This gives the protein CASSYIRTGEAFF.

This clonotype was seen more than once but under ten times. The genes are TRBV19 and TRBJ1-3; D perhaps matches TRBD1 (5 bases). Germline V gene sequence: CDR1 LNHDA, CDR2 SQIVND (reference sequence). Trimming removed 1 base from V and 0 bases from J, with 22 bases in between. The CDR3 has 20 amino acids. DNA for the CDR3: TGTGCCAGTAGTATAGGAGAGGGGACGGGGACCCGAAACTCTGGAAACACCATATATTTT. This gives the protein CASSIGEGTGTRNSGNTIYF. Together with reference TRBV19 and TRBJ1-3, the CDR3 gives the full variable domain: DGGITQSPKYLFRKEGQNVTLSCEQNLNHDAMYWYRQDPGQGLRLIYYSQIVNDFQKGDIAEGYSVSREKKESFPLTVTSAQKNPTAFYLCASSIGEGTGTRNSGNTIYFGEGSWLTVV.

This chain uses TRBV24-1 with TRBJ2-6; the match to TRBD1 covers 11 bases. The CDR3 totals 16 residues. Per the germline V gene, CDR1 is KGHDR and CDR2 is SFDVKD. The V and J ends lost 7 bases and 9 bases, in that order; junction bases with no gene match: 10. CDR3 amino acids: CATSPRDRGIVNVLTF. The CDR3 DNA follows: TGTGCCACCAGCCCCCGGGACAGGGGGATCGTCAACGTCCTGACTTTC.

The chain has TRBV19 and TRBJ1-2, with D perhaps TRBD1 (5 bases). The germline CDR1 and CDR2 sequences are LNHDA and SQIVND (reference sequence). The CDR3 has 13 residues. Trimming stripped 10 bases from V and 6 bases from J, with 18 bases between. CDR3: CATRSGGRNGYTF. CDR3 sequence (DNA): TGTGCCACCAGAAGTGGGGGTAGGAATGGCTACACCTTC. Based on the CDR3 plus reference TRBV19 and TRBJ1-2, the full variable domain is DGGITQSPKYLFRKEGQNVTLSCEQNLNHDAMYWYRQDPGQGLRLIYYSQIVNDFQKGDIAEGYSVSREKKESFPLTVTSAQKNPTAFYLCATRSGGRNGYTFGSGTRLTVV.

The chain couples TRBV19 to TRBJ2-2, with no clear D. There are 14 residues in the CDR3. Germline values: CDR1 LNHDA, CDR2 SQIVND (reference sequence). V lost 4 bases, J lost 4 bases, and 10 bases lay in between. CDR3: CASSRQSGTGELFF. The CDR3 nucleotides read TGTGCCAGTAGTAGGCAGTCGGGCACCGGGGAGCTGTTTTTT.

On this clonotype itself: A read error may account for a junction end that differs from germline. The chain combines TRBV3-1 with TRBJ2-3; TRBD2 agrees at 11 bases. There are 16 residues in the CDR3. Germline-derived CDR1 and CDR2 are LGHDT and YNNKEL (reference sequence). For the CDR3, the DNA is TGTGCCAGCAGCCAGGAACTAGCGGGGGTAGCTGATACGAAGTATTTT. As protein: CASSQELAGVADTKYF.